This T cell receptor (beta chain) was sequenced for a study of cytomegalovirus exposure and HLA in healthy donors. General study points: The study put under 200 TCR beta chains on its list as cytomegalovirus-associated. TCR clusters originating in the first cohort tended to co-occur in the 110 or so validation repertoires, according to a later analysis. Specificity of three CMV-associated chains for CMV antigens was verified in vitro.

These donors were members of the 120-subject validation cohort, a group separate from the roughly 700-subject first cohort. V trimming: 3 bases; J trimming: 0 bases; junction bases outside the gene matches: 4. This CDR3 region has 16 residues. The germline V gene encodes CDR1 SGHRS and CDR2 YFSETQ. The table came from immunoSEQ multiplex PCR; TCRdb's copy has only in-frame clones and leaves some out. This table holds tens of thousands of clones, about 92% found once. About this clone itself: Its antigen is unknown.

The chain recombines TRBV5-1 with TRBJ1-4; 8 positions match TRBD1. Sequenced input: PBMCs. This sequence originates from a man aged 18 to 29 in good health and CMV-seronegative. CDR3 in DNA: TGCGCCAGCAGCTCCGAGACAGGGGCAACTAATGAAAAACTGTTTTTT. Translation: CASSSETGATNEKLFF.